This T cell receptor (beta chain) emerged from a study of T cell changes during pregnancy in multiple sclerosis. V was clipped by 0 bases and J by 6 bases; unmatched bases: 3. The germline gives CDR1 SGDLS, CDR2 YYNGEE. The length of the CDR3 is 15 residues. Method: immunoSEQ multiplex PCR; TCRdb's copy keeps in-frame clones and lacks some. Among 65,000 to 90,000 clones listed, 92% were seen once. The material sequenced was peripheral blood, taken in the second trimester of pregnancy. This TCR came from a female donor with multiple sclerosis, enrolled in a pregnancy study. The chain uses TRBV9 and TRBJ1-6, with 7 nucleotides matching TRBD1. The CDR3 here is CASSVGQGGNSPLHF. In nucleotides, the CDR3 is TGTGCCAGCAGCGTAGGGCAGGGGGGTAATTCACCCCTCCACTTT.